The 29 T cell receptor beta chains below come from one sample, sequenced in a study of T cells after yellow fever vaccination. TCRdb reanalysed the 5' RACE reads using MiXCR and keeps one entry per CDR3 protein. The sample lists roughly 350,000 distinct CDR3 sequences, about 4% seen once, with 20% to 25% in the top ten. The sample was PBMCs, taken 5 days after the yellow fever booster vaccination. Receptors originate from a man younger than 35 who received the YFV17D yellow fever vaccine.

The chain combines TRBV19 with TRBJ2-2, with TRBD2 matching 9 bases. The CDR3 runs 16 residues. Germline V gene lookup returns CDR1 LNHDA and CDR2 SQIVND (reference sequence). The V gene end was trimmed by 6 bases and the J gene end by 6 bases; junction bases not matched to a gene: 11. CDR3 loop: CASRRGGRLVAGELFF. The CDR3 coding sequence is TGTGCCAGTAGGCGGGGGGGCCGGTTAGTAGCCGGGGAGCTGTTTTTT.

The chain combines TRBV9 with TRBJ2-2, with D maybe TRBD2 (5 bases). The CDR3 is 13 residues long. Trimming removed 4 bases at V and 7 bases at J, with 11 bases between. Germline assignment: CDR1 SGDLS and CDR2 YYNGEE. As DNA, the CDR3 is TGTGCCAGCAGCAGGGAGCGGTTCGGGGAGCTGTTTTTT. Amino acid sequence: CASSRERFGELFF.

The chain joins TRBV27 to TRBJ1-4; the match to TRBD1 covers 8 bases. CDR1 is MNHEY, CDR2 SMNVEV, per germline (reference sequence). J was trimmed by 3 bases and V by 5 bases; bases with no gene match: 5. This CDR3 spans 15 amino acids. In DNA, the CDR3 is TGTGCCAGCAGTCCCACGACAGGGGCTAATGAAAAACTGTTTTTT. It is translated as CASSPTTGANEKLFF.

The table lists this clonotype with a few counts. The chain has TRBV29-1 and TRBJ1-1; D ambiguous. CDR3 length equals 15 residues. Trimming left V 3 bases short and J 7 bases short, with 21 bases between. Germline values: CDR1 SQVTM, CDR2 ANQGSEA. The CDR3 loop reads CSVDLTASAHLEAFF. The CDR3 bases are TGCAGCGTTGATCTGACCGCCTCTGCTCATCTTGAAGCTTTCTTT.

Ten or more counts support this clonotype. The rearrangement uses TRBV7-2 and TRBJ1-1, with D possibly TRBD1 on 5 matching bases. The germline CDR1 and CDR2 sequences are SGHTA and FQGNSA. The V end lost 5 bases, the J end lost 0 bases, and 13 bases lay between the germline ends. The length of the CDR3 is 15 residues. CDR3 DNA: TGTGCCAGCAGCCCAGACCGACAGATGAACACTGAAGCTTTCTTT. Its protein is CASSPDRQMNTEAFF. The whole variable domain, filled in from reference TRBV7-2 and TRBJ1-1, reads GAGVSQSPSNKVTEKGKDVELRCDPISGHTALYWYRQSLGQGLEFLIYFQGNSAPDKSGLPSDRFSAERTGGSVSTLTIQRTQQEDSAVYLCASSPDRQMNTEAFFGQGTRLTVV.

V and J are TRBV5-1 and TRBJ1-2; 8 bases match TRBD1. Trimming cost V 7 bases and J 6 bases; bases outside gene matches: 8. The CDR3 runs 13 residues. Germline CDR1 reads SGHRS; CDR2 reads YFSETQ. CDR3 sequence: CASGPTGENGYTF. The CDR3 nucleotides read TGCGCCAGCGGGCCGACAGGGGAAAATGGCTACACCTTC.

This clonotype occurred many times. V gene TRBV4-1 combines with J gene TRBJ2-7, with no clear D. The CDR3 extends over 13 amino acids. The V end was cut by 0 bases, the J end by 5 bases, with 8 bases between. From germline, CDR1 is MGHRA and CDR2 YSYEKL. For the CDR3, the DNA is TGCGCCAGCAGCCAAGAGAGTGGCGACGAGCAGTACTTC. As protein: CASSQESGDEQYF.

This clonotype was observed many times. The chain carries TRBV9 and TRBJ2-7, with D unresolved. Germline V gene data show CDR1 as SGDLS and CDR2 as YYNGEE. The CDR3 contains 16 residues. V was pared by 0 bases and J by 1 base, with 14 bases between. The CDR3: CASSVGGRVTSYEQYF. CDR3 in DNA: TGTGCCAGCAGCGTAGGTGGAAGGGTAACTTCCTACGAGCAGTACTTC. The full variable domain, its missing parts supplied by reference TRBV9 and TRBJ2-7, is DSGVTQTPKHLITATGQRVTLRCSPRSGDLSVYWYQQSLDQGLQFLIQYYNGEERAKGNILERFSAQQFPDLHSELNLSSLELGDSALYFCASSVGGRVTSYEQYFGPGTRLTVT.

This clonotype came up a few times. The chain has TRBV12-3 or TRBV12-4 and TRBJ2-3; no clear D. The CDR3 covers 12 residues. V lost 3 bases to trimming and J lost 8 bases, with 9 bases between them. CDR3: CASSLSLFTQYF. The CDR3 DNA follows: TGTGCCAGCAGTTTGTCCCTGTTTACGCAGTATTTT.

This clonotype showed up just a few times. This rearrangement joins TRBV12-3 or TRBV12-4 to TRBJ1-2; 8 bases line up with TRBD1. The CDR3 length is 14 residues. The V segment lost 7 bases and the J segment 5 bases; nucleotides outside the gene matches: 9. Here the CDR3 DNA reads TGTGCCAGCAAACCCGGGACAGGCTATTATGGCTACACCTTC. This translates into CASKPGTGYYGYTF.

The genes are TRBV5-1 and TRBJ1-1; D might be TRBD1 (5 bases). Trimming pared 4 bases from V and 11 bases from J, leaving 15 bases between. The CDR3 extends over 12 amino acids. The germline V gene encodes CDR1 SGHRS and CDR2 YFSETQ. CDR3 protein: CASSDRLVGAFF. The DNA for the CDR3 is TGCGCCAGCAGCGACAGACTGGTCGGGGCTTTCTTT.

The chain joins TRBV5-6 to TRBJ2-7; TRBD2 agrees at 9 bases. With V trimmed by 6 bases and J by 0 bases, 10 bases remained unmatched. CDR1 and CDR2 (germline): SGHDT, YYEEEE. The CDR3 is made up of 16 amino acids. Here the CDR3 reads CASTSAAGGSSYEQYV. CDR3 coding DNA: TGTGCCAGCACCTCCGCGGCGGGGGGGAGCTCCTACGAGCAGTACGTC.

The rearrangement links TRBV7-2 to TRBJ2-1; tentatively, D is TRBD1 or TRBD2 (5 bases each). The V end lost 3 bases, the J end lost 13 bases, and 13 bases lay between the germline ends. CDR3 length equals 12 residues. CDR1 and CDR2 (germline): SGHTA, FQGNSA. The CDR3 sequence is CASSLGLAIQFF. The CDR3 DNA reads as TGTGCCAGCAGCTTGGGGCTAGCCATCCAGTTCTTC. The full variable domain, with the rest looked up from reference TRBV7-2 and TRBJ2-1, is GAGVSQSPSNKVTEKGKDVELRCDPISGHTALYWYRQSLGQGLEFLIYFQGNSAPDKSGLPSDRFSAERTGGSVSTLTIQRTQQEDSAVYLCASSLGLAIQFFGPGTRLTVL.

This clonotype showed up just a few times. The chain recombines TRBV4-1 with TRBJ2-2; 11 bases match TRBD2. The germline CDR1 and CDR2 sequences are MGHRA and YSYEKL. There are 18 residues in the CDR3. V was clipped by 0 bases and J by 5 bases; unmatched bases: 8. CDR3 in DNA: TGCGCCAGCAGCCAAGATTCAGTAGCGGGGGGGCCGACCGGGGAGCTGTTTTTT. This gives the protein CASSQDSVAGGPTGELFF.

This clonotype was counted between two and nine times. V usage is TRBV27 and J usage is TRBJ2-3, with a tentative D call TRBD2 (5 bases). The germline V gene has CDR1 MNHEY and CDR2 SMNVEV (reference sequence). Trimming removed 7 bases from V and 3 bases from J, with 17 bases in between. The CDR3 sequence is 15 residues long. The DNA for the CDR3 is TGTGCCAGCATCGACCGGGGTCTTCGGACAGATACGCAGTATTTT. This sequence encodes CASIDRGLRTDTQYF.

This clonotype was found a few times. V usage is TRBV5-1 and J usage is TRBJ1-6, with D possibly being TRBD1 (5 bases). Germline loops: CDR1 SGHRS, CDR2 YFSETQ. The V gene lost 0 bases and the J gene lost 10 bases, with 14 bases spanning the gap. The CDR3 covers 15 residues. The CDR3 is CASSLGGRERSPLHF. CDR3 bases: TGCGCCAGCAGCTTGGGTGGCAGGGAGAGATCACCCCTCCACTTT.

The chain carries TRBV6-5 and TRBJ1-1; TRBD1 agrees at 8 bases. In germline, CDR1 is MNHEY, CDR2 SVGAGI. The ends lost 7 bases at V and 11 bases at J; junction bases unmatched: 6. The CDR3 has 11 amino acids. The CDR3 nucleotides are TGTGCCAGCACCCAGGGGGCGTGGGCTTTCTTT. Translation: CASTQGAWAFF.

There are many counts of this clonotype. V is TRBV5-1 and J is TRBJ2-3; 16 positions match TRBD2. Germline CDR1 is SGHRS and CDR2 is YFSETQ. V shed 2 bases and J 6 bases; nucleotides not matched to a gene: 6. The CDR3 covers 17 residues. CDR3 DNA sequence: TGCGCCAGCAGCTTTGGGACTAGCGGGGGGGCCTCGGATACGCAGTATTTT. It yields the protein CASSFGTSGGASDTQYF.

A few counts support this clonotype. The CDR3 DNA reads as TGTGCCAGCAGATACCAGACAAGTACAACCCAAGAGACCCAGTACTTC. Its translation: CASRYQTSTTQETQYF. This rearrangement joins TRBV5-5 to TRBJ2-5; D remains ambiguous. Germline values: CDR1 SGHKS, CDR2 YYEKEE (reference sequence). The CDR3 runs 16 residues. V was pared by 5 bases and J by 1 base, with 18 bases between.

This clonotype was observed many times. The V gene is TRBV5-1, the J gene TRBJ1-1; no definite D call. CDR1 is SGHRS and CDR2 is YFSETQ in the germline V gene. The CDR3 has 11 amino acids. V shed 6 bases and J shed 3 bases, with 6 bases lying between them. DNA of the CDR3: TGCGCCAGCATTGAGGACACTGAAGCTTTCTTT. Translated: CASIEDTEAFF.

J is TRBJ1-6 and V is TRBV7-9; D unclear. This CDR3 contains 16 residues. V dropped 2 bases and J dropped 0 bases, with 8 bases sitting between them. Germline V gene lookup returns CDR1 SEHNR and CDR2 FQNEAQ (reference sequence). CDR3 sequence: CASSLYGGSYNSPLHF. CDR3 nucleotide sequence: TGTGCCAGCAGCTTATACGGCGGCTCCTATAATTCACCCCTCCACTTT.

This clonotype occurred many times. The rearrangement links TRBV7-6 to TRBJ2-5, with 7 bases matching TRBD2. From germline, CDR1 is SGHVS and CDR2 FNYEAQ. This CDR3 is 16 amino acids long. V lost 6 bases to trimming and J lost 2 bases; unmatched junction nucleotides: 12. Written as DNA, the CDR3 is TGTGCCAGCAGTCATCCGGGACTAAAACCTCAAGAGACCCAGTACTTC. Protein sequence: CASSHPGLKPQETQYF.

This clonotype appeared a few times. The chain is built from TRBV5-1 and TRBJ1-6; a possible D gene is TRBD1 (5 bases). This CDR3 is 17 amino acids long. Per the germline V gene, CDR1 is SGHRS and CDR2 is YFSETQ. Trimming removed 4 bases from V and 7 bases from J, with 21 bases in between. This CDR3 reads CASSPPGSGTTNSPLHF. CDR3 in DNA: TGCGCCAGCAGCCCACCAGGTTCCGGGACCACGAATTCACCCCTCCACTTT.

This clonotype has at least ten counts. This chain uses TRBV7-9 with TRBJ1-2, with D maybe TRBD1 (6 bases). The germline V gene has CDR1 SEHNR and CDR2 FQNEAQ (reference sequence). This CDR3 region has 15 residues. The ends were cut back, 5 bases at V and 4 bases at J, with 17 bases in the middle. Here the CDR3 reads CASSQNLRGIYGYTF. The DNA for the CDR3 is TGTGCCAGCAGCCAAAACCTCAGGGGTATCTATGGCTACACCTTC. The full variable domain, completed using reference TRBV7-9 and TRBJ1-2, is DTGVSQNPRHKITKRGQNVTFRCDPISEHNRLYWYRQTLGQGPEFLTYFQNEAQLEKSRLLSDRFSAERPKGSFSTLEIQRTEQGDSAMYLCASSQNLRGIYGYTFGSGTRLTVV.

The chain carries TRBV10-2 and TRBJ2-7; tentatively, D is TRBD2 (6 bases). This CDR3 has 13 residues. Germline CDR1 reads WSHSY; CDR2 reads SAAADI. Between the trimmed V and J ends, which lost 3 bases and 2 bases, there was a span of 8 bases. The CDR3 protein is CASSDGSTYEQYF. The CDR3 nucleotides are TGCGCCAGCAGTGACGGGAGCACCTACGAGCAGTACTTC.

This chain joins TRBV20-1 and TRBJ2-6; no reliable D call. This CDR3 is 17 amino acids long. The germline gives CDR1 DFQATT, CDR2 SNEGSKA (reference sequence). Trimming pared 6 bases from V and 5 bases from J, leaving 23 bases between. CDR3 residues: CSAVRSDGAFRANVLTF. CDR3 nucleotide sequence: TGCAGTGCGGTCAGATCGGACGGAGCTTTCAGGGCCAACGTCCTGACTTTC.

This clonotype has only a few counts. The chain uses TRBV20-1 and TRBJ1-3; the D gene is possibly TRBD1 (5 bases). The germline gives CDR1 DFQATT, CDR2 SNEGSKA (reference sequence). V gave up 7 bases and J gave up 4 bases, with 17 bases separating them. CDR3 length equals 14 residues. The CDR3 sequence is CSVEGSSGGNTIYF. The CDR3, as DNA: TGCAGTGTCGAGGGGTCCTCGGGCGGAAACACCATATATTTT.

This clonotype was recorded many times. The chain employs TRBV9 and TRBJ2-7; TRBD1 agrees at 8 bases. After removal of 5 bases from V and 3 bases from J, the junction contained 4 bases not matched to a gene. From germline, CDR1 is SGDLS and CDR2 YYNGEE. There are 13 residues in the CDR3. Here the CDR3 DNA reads TGTGCCAGCAGACCCGACAGGGGCTACGAGCAGTACTTC. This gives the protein CASRPDRGYEQYF.

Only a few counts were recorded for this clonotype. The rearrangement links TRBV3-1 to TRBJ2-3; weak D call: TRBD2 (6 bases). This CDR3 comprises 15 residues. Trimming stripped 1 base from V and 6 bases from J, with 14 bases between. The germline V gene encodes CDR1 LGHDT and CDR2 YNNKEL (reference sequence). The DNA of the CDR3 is TGTGCCAGCAGCCAAGGGAGGGTAGGAGCCGATACGCAGTATTTT. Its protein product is CASSQGRVGADTQYF.